The rows below give T cell receptor beta chains drawn from one sample of a study of blood T cell repertoires in COVID-19. Some clones are missing from TCRdb's copy, which holds only in-frame ones; the method was immunoSEQ multiplex PCR. Seen here are tens of thousands of clones, about 87% observed once, and the top ten hold more than 5.5%. The sequenced material came from peripheral blood. The receptors were sampled from a woman between 50 and 59 years old with acute or convalescent COVID-19. CDR3s include the opening cysteine and the closing phenylalanine or tryptophan. D genes are given only for firm matches. Expanded clones are given a class, and other clones once, few, many or no size at all.

cdr3_length	d_call	j_call	clone_size	v_call	cdr3_nt	cdr3_aa
16	-	TRBJ1-5	-	TRBV18	TGTGCCAGCTCACCACCGACAAGTAATAGCAATCAGCCCCAGCATTTT	CASSPPTSNSNQPQHF
13	TRBD2	TRBJ2-1	-	TRBV29-1	TGCAGCGGCGAGGCGGGGGTCTACAATGAGCAGTTCTTC	CSGEAGVYNEQFF
15	TRBD1	TRBJ2-5	-	TRBV27	TGTGCCAGCAGTTTCGGACAGGGGGCTCAAGAGACCCAGTACTTC	CASSFGQGAQETQYF
13	-	TRBJ1-5	-	TRBV18	TGTGCCAGCTCACCGGGGGGGGATCAGCCCCAGCATTTT	CASSPGGDQPQHF
15	-	TRBJ2-1	-	TRBV25-1	TGTGCCAGCACCCAAACAGGGATCCTTCACAATGAGCAGTTCTTC	CASTQTGILHNEQFF
14	-	TRBJ1-2	-	TRBV6-5	TGTGCCAGCATCCCGACAGGCTCTAACTATGGCTACACCTTC	CASIPTGSNYGYTF
15	TRBD1	TRBJ2-2	-	TRBV6-5	TGTGCCAGCAGAGTACCGACAGGGGTGACCGGGGAGCTGTTTTTT	CASRVPTGVTGELFF
13	-	TRBJ1-2	-	TRBV29-1	TGCAGCGTTGAAGGGGGCCTCTATAATGGCTACACCTTC	CSVEGGLYNGYTF
15	-	TRBJ1-4	-	TRBV6-5	TGTGCCAGCAGGGGAGGGATTGCAACTAATGAAAAACTGTTTTTT	CASRGGIATNEKLFF
16	TRBD2	TRBJ2-2	once	TRBV2	TGTGCCAGCAGAAAAACTAGCGTGAAGGGCACCGGGGAGCTGTTTTTT	CASRKTSVKGTGELFF
15	-	TRBJ2-5	-	TRBV25-1	TGTGCCAGCAGTCAACCCGGACAGATTAAAGAGACCCAGTACTTC	CASSQPGQIKETQYF
14	TRBD1	TRBJ1-4	once	TRBV30	TGTGCCTGGAGTGCTTTGACAGGGGGTGAAAAACTGTTTTTT	CAWSALTGGEKLFF
12	-	TRBJ1-5	few	TRBV7-2	TGTGCCAGCAGCTTAGGGGCCCAGCCCCAGCATTTT	CASSLGAQPQHF
13	-	TRBJ2-1	-	TRBV30	TGTGCCTGGACAGGGCATGGGTTCAATGAGCAGTTCTTC	CAWTGHGFNEQFF
14	-	TRBJ1-5	-	TRBV19	TGTGCCAGTAGTATAGGACAGATAATTCAGCCCCAGCATTTT	CASSIGQIIQPQHF
15	-	TRBJ1-3	-	TRBV7-2	TGTGCCAGCAGCTTAGTGTCCGGGATCGGAAACACCATATATTTT	CASSLVSGIGNTIYF
15	-	TRBJ1-3	-	TRBV6-5	TGTGCCAGCAGTTCCACCCGGGGTGTCGGAAACACCATATATTTT	CASSSTRGVGNTIYF
17	TRBD2	TRBJ2-7	-	TRBV18	TGTGCCAGCTCACCCCGAGGGGTCCGCGGGAGCTCCTACGAGCAGTACTTC	CASSPRGVRGSSYEQYF
12	TRBD1	TRBJ1-1	-	TRBV19	TGTGCCAGTAGGGCACAGGGGGCTGAAGCTTTCTTT	CASRAQGAEAFF
11	-	TRBJ2-3	once	TRBV29-1	TGCAGCGTCTCAAACGGAGATACGCAGTATTTT	CSVSNGDTQYF
15	-	TRBJ1-1	-	TRBV14	TGTGCCAGCAGCCAAGAAGGGACACGAAACACTGAAGCTTTCTTT	CASSQEGTRNTEAFF
16	TRBD2	TRBJ2-1	few	TRBV11-1	TGTGCCAGCAGCTTAGAAGCTACTAGCGGGTGGAATGAGCAGTTCTTC	CASSLEATSGWNEQFF
15	-	TRBJ2-5	-	TRBV4-3	TGCGCCAGCAGCCAAGATTTGCGGGTACAAGAGACCCAGTACTTC	CASSQDLRVQETQYF
14	-	TRBJ2-7	-	TRBV9	TGTGCCAGCAGCGTAGGGAGTGGCTCCTACGAGCAGTACTTC	CASSVGSGSYEQYF
15	TRBD2	TRBJ2-7	-	TRBV27	TGTGCCAGCAGTCCGACTAGCGGGTTCTCCTACGAGCAGTACTTC	CASSPTSGFSYEQYF
16	-	TRBJ1-5	-	TRBV19	TGTGCCAGTAGTATGGTGGGCGGGGGCTGGTCTCAGCCCCAGCATTTT	CASSMVGGGWSQPQHF
15	TRBD1	TRBJ1-1	-	TRBV7-9	TGTGCCAGCAGCCAAAGCCCACAGGGGGATGTTGAAGCTTTCTTT	CASSQSPQGDVEAFF
12	-	TRBJ1-1	-	TRBV12-3/TRBV12-4	TGTGCCAGCAGTCTAATGAACACTGAAGCTTTCTTT	CASSLMNTEAFF
15	-	TRBJ2-6	-	TRBV6-6	TGTGCCAGCAGCCAAACAGGGTCTGGGGCCAACGTCCTGACTTTC	CASSQTGSGANVLTF
12	-	TRBJ2-1	few	TRBV30	TGTGCCTGGAGTGTAACGGGCAGGGCGCAGTTCTTC	CAWSVTGRAQFF
12	-	TRBJ2-7	-	TRBV28	TGTGCCAGCACCGATGGAGGTTACGAGCAGTACTTC	CASTDGGYEQYF
14	-	TRBJ2-1	-	TRBV28	TGTGCCAGCAGCTCTACTAGCTTATACAATGAGCAGTTCTTC	CASSSTSLYNEQFF
15	TRBD2	TRBJ2-7	-	TRBV23-1	TGCGCCAGCAGTCAATCCCGCGGGGGGGGTAACGAGCAGTACTTC	CASSQSRGGGNEQYF
18	TRBD1	TRBJ1-3	-	TRBV3-1/TRBV3-2	TGTGCCAGCAGCCAGGGGGGACAGGGTCCTCTCTCTGGAAACACCATATATTTT	CASSQGGQGPLSGNTIYF
15	TRBD2	TRBJ2-5	-	TRBV5-6	TGTGCCAGCAGCTTAGCGGGAGGGGGACAAGAGACCCAGTACTTC	CASSLAGGGQETQYF
13	-	TRBJ2-3	-	TRBV19	TGTGCCAGTAGAGGCAGGGGCACAGATACGCAGTATTTT	CASRGRGTDTQYF
16	-	TRBJ1-2	-	TRBV5-1	TGCGCCAGCAGCCCGGGATTGGACAGAGGCCACTATGGCTACACCTTC	CASSPGLDRGHYGYTF
16	TRBD1	TRBJ1-1	-	TRBV9	TGTGCCAGCAGCGCATCCCCGGGACAGGGGGCCGCTGAAGCTTTCTTT	CASSASPGQGAAEAFF
17	-	TRBJ1-5	once	TRBV12-2	TGTGCAAGTCGCACGACGACAGGGACGGATAGCAATCAGCCCCAGCATTTT	CASRTTTGTDSNQPQHF
15	-	TRBJ2-2	-	TRBV21-1	TGTGCCAGCAGACTAGCGGGAGCAAACACCGGGGAGCTGTTTTTT	CASRLAGANTGELFF
14	-	TRBJ1-2	-	TRBV3-1/TRBV3-2	TGTGCCAGCAGCCAAGAGCTACAGGTAAAAGGCTACACCTTC	CASSQELQVKGYTF
14	-	TRBJ1-3	-	TRBV30	TGTGCCTGGGGTGTAGGCGGGGGTCGAAACACCATATATTTT	CAWGVGGGRNTIYF
14	TRBD1	TRBJ2-7	once	TRBV7-2	TGTGCCAGCACCCTGACAGGGACCTCCTACGAGCAGTACTTC	CASTLTGTSYEQYF
16	TRBD2	TRBJ2-3	-	TRBV11-2	TGTGCCAGCAGCTCGACCAGCGGGAAAGGTACAGATACGCAGTATTTT	CASSSTSGKGTDTQYF